The 25 T cell receptor beta chains presented below share a single source sample, sequenced in a study of Graves' ophthalmopathy and Graves' hyperthyroidism. From RNA, the CDR3 regions of TCR beta chains were amplified and sequenced. HTBI primers were used in a first-round RT-PCR, which preceded a second-round multiplex PCR. TCRdb passed the multiplex PCR reads through MiXCR, listing each CDR3 protein once. This sample has roughly 600,000 distinct CDR3 sequences, with roughly 39% found just once. Sequenced sample: peripheral blood or thyroid tissue (not recorded which). Every receptor here comes from an adult man with Graves' hyperthyroidism.

This chain uses TRBV7-2 with TRBJ2-1; 7 bases fit TRBD2. The CDR3 has 14 residues. The germline gives CDR1 SGHTA, CDR2 FQGNSA. J was trimmed by 9 bases and V by 6 bases; bases with no gene match: 11. CDR3 nucleotides: TGTGCCAGCAGGCAGCTAGGGAGGGGAGGTGAGCAGTTCTTC. Translating it yields CASRQLGRGGEQFF. Full variable domain (missing parts from reference TRBV7-2 and TRBJ2-1): GAGVSQSPSNKVTEKGKDVELRCDPISGHTALYWYRQSLGQGLEFLIYFQGNSAPDKSGLPSDRFSAERTGGSVSTLTIQRTQQEDSAVYLCASRQLGRGGEQFFGPGTRLTVL.

The table lists this clonotype with many counts. The chain has TRBV7-9 and TRBJ2-7; 12 bases are shared with TRBD2. Germline V gives CDR1 SEHNR, CDR2 FQNEAQ (reference sequence). The CDR3 is 17 residues long. With 1 base clipped from V and 6 bases from J, the junction kept 10 bases outside the gene matches. This CDR3 reads CASSLVRLAGGPAEQYF. CDR3 in DNA: TGTGCCAGCAGCTTAGTCCGGCTAGCGGGGGGGCCGGCCGAGCAGTACTTC.

This clonotype was found many times. The V call is TRBV7-2, the J call TRBJ1-2; D might be TRBD1 (5 bases). The CDR3 contains 13 residues. Germline V gene data show CDR1 as SGHTA and CDR2 as FQGNSA. The ends were cut back, 1 base at V and 6 bases at J, with 9 bases in the middle. This CDR3 reads CASSLGRVDGYTF. As DNA, the CDR3 is TGTGCCAGCAGCTTAGGCAGGGTCGATGGCTACACCTTC.

The chain joins TRBV20-1 to TRBJ2-5, with 9 bases matching TRBD1. CDR1 and CDR2 (germline): DFQATT, SNEGSKA (reference sequence). The CDR3 has 12 amino acids. V shed 4 bases and J 4 bases; nucleotides not matched to a gene: 1. The CDR3 DNA reads as TGCAGTGCTACGACAGGGGGAGAGACCCAGTACTTC. Protein: CSATTGGETQYF.

This clonotype showed up just a few times. The rearrangement links TRBV7-9 to TRBJ2-7; no clear D gene. The ends were cut back, 5 bases at V and 7 bases at J, with 12 bases in the middle. Germline V gives CDR1 SEHNR, CDR2 FQNEAQ (reference sequence). The CDR3 covers 12 residues. The CDR3 loop is CASSLGVREQYF. Written as DNA, the CDR3 is TGTGCCAGCAGCCTCGGAGTACGGGAGCAGTACTTC.

This chain joins TRBV11-2 and TRBJ2-2; 10 bases fit TRBD2. The CDR3 contains 18 residues. V shed 1 base, J shed 0 bases, and the junction held 5 bases outside the gene matches. CDR1 and CDR2 from the germline V gene are SGHAT and FQNNGV. The CDR3 bases are TGTGCCAGCAGCTTAGTTAGCGGGAGGACGGCGAACACCGGGGAGCTGTTTTTT. Amino acid sequence: CASSLVSGRTANTGELFF.

Notes on this clonotype: Germline is not matched at one junction end, which may reflect a read error. The V call is TRBV7-2, the J call TRBJ2-7; D gene uncertain. Germline V gives CDR1 SGHTA, CDR2 FQGNSA. The CDR3 totals 12 residues. In nucleotides, the CDR3 is TGTGCCAGCAGCCGTGACTTCTACGGGCAGTACTTC. It is translated as CASSRDFYGQYF.

In this sample, this clonotype turned up a few times. The chain has TRBV7-9 and TRBJ2-7, with D unclear. Germline V gene sequence: CDR1 SEHNR, CDR2 FQNEAQ (reference sequence). Trimming shortened V by 5 bases and J by 3 bases, and 26 bases separated the two germline ends. The length of the CDR3 is 18 residues. The CDR3 DNA sequence: TGTGCCAGCAGCCAAGAAGCGAGCATAAGCGAAAGAGGCTACGAGCAGTACTTC. Translated, it gives CASSQEASISERGYEQYF.

This clonotype appeared many times. The chain uses TRBV10-3 and TRBJ1-2; D is possibly TRBD1 (6 bases). Germline assignment: CDR1 ENHRY and CDR2 SYGVKD. V dropped 4 bases and J dropped 0 bases, with 12 bases sitting between them. The CDR3 is 15 amino acids. In DNA form, the CDR3 reads TGTGCCATCAGTGGAGGACAGAGAGCTAACTATGGCTACACCTTC. Protein product: CAISGGQRANYGYTF.

The chain uses TRBV20-1 and TRBJ2-5; 9 nucleotides align to TRBD1. This CDR3 has 14 residues. Germline lookup yields CDR1 DFQATT and CDR2 SNEGSKA (reference sequence). V lost 1 base to trimming and J lost 5 bases; unmatched junction nucleotides: 5. The DNA for the CDR3 is TGCAGTGCTAGAGTACAGGGGGCGGGTGAGACCCAGTACTTC. It yields the protein CSARVQGAGETQYF.

This chain uses TRBV19 with TRBJ2-7, with 7 bases aligning to TRBD1. Trimming at V came to 9 bases and at J to 7 bases, leaving 21 bases not matched to a gene. The CDR3 extends over 16 amino acids. CDR1 LNHDA and CDR2 SQIVND come from the germline V gene (reference sequence). The CDR3, as DNA: TGTGCCAGCAGCCAGAAATTAGGGGGCTCCTACAATGAGCAGTACTTC. Amino acids: CASSQKLGGSYNEQYF. Filled out from reference TRBV19 and TRBJ2-7, the complete variable domain reads DGGITQSPKYLFRKEGQNVTLSCEQNLNHDAMYWYRQDPGQGLRLIYYSQIVNDFQKGDIAEGYSVSREKKESFPLTVTSAQKNPTAFYLCASSQKLGGSYNEQYFGPGTRLTVT.

This rearrangement joins TRBV20-1 to TRBJ2-7; the match to TRBD2 covers 7 bases. The assigned J gene may be wrong: the sequence end matches TRBJ2-1 better. CDR1 is DFQATT and CDR2 is SNEGSKA in the germline V gene (reference sequence). The CDR3 consists of 15 residues. CDR3 coding DNA: TGCAGTGCTAGAAGTGGTCTAGCGGACTACAATGAGCAGTTCTTC. Translation gives CSARSGLADYNEQFF.

This clonotype occurred many times. The V call is TRBV20-1, the J call TRBJ2-5; 7 bases map to TRBD2. The CDR3 is made up of 15 amino acids. Germline-derived CDR1 and CDR2 are DFQATT and SNEGSKA (reference sequence). J was trimmed by 2 bases and V by 6 bases; bases with no gene match: 12. The CDR3 sequence: CSATVAGPGQETQYF. CDR3 in DNA: TGCAGTGCAACAGTAGCGGGCCCCGGGCAAGAGACCCAGTACTTC.

The rearrangement links TRBV10-3 to TRBJ1-1; no definite D call. This CDR3 comprises 15 residues. CDR1 is ENHRY, CDR2 SYGVKD, per germline. V lost 10 bases and J 3 bases, leaving 21 bases between the germline ends. The DNA for the CDR3 is TGTGCCACGTCCGCCCGGCCTAATAAGCACACTGAAGCTTTCTTT. This gives the protein CATSARPNKHTEAFF.

The chain carries TRBV20-1 and TRBJ1-2, with 8 bases aligning to TRBD1. The CDR3 contains 12 residues. The V segment lost 7 bases and the J segment 8 bases; nucleotides outside the gene matches: 9. CDR1 is DFQATT, CDR2 SNEGSKA, per germline (reference sequence). The CDR3 reads CSVPDRGRGYTF. DNA for the CDR3: TGCAGTGTTCCCGACAGGGGAAGGGGCTACACCTTC.

This clonotype was seen many times. CDR3 protein: CASSREQAGANVLTF. CDR3 in DNA: TGCGCCAGCAGCCGAGAACAGGCTGGGGCCAACGTCCTGACTTTC. The chain joins TRBV5-1 to TRBJ2-6, with D possibly TRBD1 on 5 matching bases. The CDR3 runs to 15 residues. Germline V lookup: CDR1 SGHRS, CDR2 YFSETQ. V lost 4 bases to trimming and J lost 2 bases, with 10 bases between them.

Ten or more counts support this clonotype. The rearrangement joins TRBV5-1 to TRBJ1-6; unclear D gene. V was cut by 0 bases and J by 9 bases, with 10 bases left in between. The CDR3 loop spans 14 amino acids. CDR1 and CDR2 (germline): SGHRS, YFSETQ. CDR3 in DNA: TGCGCCAGCAGCTTGGCCCCTGCGGGTTCACCCCTCCACTTT. This codes for CASSLAPAGSPLHF.

Ten or more counts support this clonotype. The rearrangement uses TRBV12-3 or TRBV12-4 and TRBJ2-5, with a tentative D call TRBD2 (6 bases). Deletions cut 7 bases from V and 5 bases from J, with 14 bases between. The CDR3 extends over 13 amino acids. The CDR3 reads CASTEGSGETQYF. CDR3 DNA: TGTGCCAGCACTGAGGGCAGCGGGGAGACCCAGTACTTC.

This clonotype came up many times. In nucleotides, the CDR3 is TGTGCCAGTAGTAGCCCTACTAGCGGAAGATACGAGCAGTACTTC. It codes for CASSSPTSGRYEQYF. The gene calls are TRBV19 and TRBJ2-7, with 8 bases fitting TRBD2. The CDR3 loop spans 15 amino acids. Germline trimming cut 4 bases from V and 4 bases from J; bases unmatched to any gene: 9. Germline CDR1 is LNHDA and CDR2 is SQIVND (reference sequence).

This clonotype was counted a few times. V gene TRBV5-8 combines with J gene TRBJ1-2, with D possibly being TRBD1 (6 bases). V lost 1 base and J lost 7, with 14 bases in between. The CDR3 has 14 residues. Germline CDR1 is SGHTS and CDR2 is YDEGEE. The CDR3 reads CASSLNREWCGYTF. CDR3 DNA: TGTGCCAGCAGCTTGAACAGGGAGTGGTGTGGCTACACCTTC.

The gene calls are TRBV14 and TRBJ2-7; D possibly matches TRBD1 or TRBD2 (5 bases each). Germline V gene sequence: CDR1 SGHDN, CDR2 FVKESK. The CDR3 has 14 amino acids. The V and J ends lost 5 bases and 5 bases respectively, with 16 bases between them. This CDR3 is CASSYRGRAHEQYF. The CDR3 DNA follows: TGTGCCAGCAGCTACCGGGGCAGGGCCCACGAGCAGTACTTC. Based on the CDR3 plus reference TRBV14 and TRBJ2-7, the full variable domain is EAGVTQFPSHSVIEKGQTVTLRCDPISGHDNLYWYRRVMGKEIKFLLHFVKESKQDESGMPNNRFLAERTGGTYSTLKVQPAELEDSGVYFCASSYRGRAHEQYFGPGTRLTVT.

This clonotype has a count of ten or more. The chain joins TRBV2 to TRBJ2-5; 10 bases align to TRBD2. The germline gives CDR1 SNHLY, CDR2 FYNNEI. The V gene end was trimmed by 2 bases and the J gene end by 5 bases; junction bases not matched to a gene: 8. This CDR3 contains 16 residues. CDR3 amino acids: CASSEWSGGAVETQYF. DNA of the CDR3: TGTGCCAGCAGTGAATGGAGCGGGGGGGCCGTGGAGACCCAGTACTTC. Filled out from reference TRBV2 and TRBJ2-5, the complete variable domain reads EPEVTQTPSHQVTQMGQEVILRCVPISNHLYFYWYRQILGQKVEFLVSFYNNEISEKSEIFDDQFSVERPDGSNFTLKIRSTKLEDSAMYFCASSEWSGGAVETQYFGPGTRLLVL.

This chain uses TRBV9 with TRBJ2-6, with D uncertain. CDR3 length equals 17 residues. CDR1 and CDR2 (germline): SGDLS, YYNGEE. V lost 2 bases and J lost 0, with 12 bases in between. CDR3 region: CASSVPDGVSGANVLTF. In DNA, the CDR3 is TGTGCCAGCAGCGTCCCGGACGGTGTCTCTGGGGCCAACGTCCTGACTTTC. The full variable domain, with the rest looked up from reference TRBV9 and TRBJ2-6, is DSGVTQTPKHLITATGQRVTLRCSPRSGDLSVYWYQQSLDQGLQFLIQYYNGEERAKGNILERFSAQQFPDLHSELNLSSLELGDSALYFCASSVPDGVSGANVLTFGAGSRLTVL.

This clonotype has at least ten counts. J is TRBJ1-4 and V is TRBV12-3 or TRBV12-4; 9 bases are shared with TRBD1. V trimming: 5 bases; J trimming: 3 bases; junction bases outside the gene matches: 4. This CDR3 is 15 amino acids long. DNA of the CDR3: TGTGCCAGCAGTCCACAGGGGGCGGCTAATGAAAAACTGTTTTTT. Translation: CASSPQGAANEKLFF.

In this sample, this clonotype turned up a few times. This rearrangement joins TRBV7-2 to TRBJ1-1; the match to TRBD1 covers 10 bases. CDR1 and CDR2 from the germline V gene are SGHTA and FQGNSA. V lost 6 bases and J lost 1; bases outside the gene matches: 14. There are 18 residues in the CDR3. CDR3 DNA: TGTGCCAGCAGTGGCCCGGACAGGGGGATGGTATGGAACACTGAAGCTTTCTTT. Protein: CASSGPDRGMVWNTEAFF. The variable domain in full, completed from reference TRBV7-2 and TRBJ1-1, reads GAGVSQSPSNKVTEKGKDVELRCDPISGHTALYWYRQSLGQGLEFLIYFQGNSAPDKSGLPSDRFSAERTGGSVSTLTIQRTQQEDSAVYLCASSGPDRGMVWNTEAFFGQGTRLTVV.